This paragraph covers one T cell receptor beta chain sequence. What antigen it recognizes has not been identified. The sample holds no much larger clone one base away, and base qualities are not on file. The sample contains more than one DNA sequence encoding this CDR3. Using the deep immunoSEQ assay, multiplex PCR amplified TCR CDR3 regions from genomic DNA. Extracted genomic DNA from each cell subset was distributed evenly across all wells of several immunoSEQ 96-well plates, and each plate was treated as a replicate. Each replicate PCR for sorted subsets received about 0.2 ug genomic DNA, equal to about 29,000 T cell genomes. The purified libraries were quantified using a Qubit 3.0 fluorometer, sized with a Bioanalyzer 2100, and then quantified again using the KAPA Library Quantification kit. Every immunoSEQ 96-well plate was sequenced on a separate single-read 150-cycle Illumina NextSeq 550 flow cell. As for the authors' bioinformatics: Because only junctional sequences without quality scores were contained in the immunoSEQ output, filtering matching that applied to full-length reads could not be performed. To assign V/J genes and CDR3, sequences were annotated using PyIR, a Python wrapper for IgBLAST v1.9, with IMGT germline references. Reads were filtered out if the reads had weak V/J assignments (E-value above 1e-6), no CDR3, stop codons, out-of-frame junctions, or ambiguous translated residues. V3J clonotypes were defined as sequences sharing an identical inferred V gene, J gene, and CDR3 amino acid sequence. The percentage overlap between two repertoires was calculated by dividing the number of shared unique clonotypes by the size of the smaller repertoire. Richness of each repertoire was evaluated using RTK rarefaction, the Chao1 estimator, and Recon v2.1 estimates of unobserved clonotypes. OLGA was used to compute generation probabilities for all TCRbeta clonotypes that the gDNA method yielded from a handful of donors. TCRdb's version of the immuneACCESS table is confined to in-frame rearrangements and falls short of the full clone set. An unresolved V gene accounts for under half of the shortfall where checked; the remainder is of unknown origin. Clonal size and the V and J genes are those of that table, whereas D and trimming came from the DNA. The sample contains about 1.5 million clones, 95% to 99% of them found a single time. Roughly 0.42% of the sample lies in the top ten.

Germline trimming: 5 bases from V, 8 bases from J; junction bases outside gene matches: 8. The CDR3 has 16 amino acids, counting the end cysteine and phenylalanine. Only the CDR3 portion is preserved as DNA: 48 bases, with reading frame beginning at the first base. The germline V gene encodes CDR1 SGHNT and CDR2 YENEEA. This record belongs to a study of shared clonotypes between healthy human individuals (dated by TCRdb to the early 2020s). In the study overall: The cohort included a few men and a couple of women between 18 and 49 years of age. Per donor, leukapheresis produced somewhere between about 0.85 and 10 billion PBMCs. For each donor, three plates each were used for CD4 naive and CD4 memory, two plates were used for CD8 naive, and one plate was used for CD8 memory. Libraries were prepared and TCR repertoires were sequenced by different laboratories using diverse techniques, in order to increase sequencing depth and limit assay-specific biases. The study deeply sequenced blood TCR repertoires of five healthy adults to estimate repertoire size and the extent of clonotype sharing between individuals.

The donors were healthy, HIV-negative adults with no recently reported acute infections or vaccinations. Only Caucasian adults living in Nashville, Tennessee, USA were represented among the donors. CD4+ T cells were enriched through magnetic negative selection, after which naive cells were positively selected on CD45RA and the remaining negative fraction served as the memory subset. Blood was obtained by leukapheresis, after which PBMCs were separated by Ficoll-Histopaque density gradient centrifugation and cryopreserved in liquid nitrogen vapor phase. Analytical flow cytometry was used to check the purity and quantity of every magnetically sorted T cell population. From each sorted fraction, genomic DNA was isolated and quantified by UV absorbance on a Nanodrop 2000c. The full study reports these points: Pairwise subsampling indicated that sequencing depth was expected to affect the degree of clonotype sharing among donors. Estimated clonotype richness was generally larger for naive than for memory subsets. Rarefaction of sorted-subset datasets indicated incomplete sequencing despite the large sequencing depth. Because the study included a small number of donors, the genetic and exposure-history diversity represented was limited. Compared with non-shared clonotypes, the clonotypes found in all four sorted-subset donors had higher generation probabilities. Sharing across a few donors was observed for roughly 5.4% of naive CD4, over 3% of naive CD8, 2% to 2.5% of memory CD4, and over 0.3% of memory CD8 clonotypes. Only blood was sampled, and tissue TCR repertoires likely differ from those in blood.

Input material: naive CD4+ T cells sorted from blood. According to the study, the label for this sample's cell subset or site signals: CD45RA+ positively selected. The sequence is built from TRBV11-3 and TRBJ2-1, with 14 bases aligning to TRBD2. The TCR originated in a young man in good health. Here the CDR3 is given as CASSLRLAGGPDEQFF. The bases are TGTGCCAGCAGCCTAAGACTAGCGGGAGGGCCGGATGAGCAGTTCTTC.